The rows below give T cell receptor beta chains drawn from one sample of a study of blood T cell repertoires in COVID-19. Profiled with immunoSEQ multiplex PCR; TCRdb holds only in-frame clones, not every one. The sample lists approximately 250,000 clones, 88% seen once, with around 1.3% in the top ten. Specimen: PBMCs or T cells enriched from blood (not recorded which). The receptors were sampled from a woman in her 40s with acute COVID-19. Both conserved end residues are part of each CDR3. Each record gives: clone size, V gene, J gene, D gene, CDR3 DNA, CDR3 protein. D genes are given only for firm matches. A clone size is listed for some rows: how often the clone was seen (once, few, many), or a class if it is expanded.

.	TRBV30	TRBJ2-7	.	TGTGCCTGGAGTAGACAAGGGGGTTACGAGCAGTACTTC	CAWSRQGGYEQYF
.	TRBV3-1/TRBV3-2	TRBJ1-4	.	TGTGCCAGCAGCCAAGAGGGGGGTAAAGTATATGAAAAACTGTTTTTT	CASSQEGGKVYEKLFF
.	TRBV28	TRBJ2-3	TRBD2	TGTGCCTGCCGATCCGGGACTAGCGGGAGCTTAGGGGCAGATACGCAGTATTTT	CACRSGTSGSLGADTQYF
.	TRBV18	TRBJ1-3	.	TGTGCCAGCTCACCAAGGGAGAGTGGAAACACCATATATTTT	CASSPRESGNTIYF
.	TRBV11-3	TRBJ2-1	.	TGTGCCAGCAGCCGAGACTACAAGAATGAGCAGTTCTTC	CASSRDYKNEQFF
.	TRBV3-1/TRBV3-2	TRBJ1-6	.	TGTGCCAGCAGCCAGACAGGCGACAGCTCCTATAATTCACCCCTCCACTTT	CASSQTGDSSYNSPLHF
.	TRBV28	TRBJ2-1	.	TGTGCCAGCAGTCCCGCCGGGACGGCCAGGGGATCCTACAATGAGCAGTTCTTC	CASSPAGTARGSYNEQFF
.	TRBV19	TRBJ2-1	TRBD2	TGTGCCAGTAGTAGTAGACTAGCGGAATACAATGAGCAGTTCTTC	CASSSRLAEYNEQFF
.	TRBV28	TRBJ1-2	.	TGTGCCAGCAGTTTGTCCAGTAAGGGCTACACCTTC	CASSLSSKGYTF
.	TRBV7-2	TRBJ1-2	TRBD1	TGTGCCAGCAGCTTAGACGACAGGGGGCTTGGCTACACCTTC	CASSLDDRGLGYTF
.	TRBV7-6	TRBJ1-3	TRBD1	TGTGCCAGCAGCCAATTAAACACAGGGGGTGGAAACACCATATATTTT	CASSQLNTGGGNTIYF
few	TRBV28	TRBJ2-4	TRBD2	TGTGCCAGCAGCTCGACTAGCGTCTCCCAAAACATTCAGTACTTC	CASSSTSVSQNIQYF
.	TRBV19	TRBJ1-1	.	TGTGCCAGTAGTATAGGTCCAGGGCTGAACACTGAAGCTTTCTTT	CASSIGPGLNTEAFF
.	TRBV19	TRBJ2-3	TRBD1	TGTGCCAGTAATCAGGGGGACACAGATACGCAGTATTTT	CASNQGDTDTQYF
.	TRBV7-2	TRBJ2-3	.	TGTGCCAGCAGCTTTTCCGGGGACACAGATACGCAGTATTTT	CASSFSGDTDTQYF
few	TRBV27	TRBJ1-4	.	TGTGCCAGCAAACTATCAACTAATGAAAAACTGTTTTTT	CASKLSTNEKLFF
.	TRBV6-5	TRBJ1-2	TRBD1	TGTGCCAGCAGTTATAGTCCAGGGGGCGACTATGGCTACACCTTC	CASSYSPGGDYGYTF
.	TRBV6-5	TRBJ1-3	.	TGTGCCAGCAGCCCCTGGACAGACCCAGGAAACACCATATATTTT	CASSPWTDPGNTIYF
.	TRBV30	TRBJ1-6	.	TGTGCCTGGAGTAGAAGTACAGGGTCGGATTCACCCCTCCACTTT	CAWSRSTGSDSPLHF
.	TRBV15	TRBJ1-3	.	TGTGCCACCAGCACAGGGGTGACGGGAAACACCATATATTTT	CATSTGVTGNTIYF
.	TRBV24-1	TRBJ1-5	.	TGTGCCACCAGTGGACAGCCGAATCAGCCCCAGCATTTT	CATSGQPNQPQHF
once	TRBV5-5	TRBJ2-2	TRBD2	TGTGCCAGCAGCTTGGGAGCGGGAGTGAGCACCGGGGAGCTGTTTTTT	CASSLGAGVSTGELFF
.	TRBV19	TRBJ1-5	TRBD1	TGTGCCAGTAGTATAATACAGGGGGATCAGCCCCAGCATTTT	CASSIIQGDQPQHF
.	TRBV10-2	TRBJ1-3	.	TGCGCCAGCAGGGACAGTTCGTCTGGAAACACCATATATTTT	CASRDSSSGNTIYF
.	TRBV4-3	TRBJ1-1	.	TGCGCCAGCAGCCAAGATCCCGGCGGGCTTACGAGCACTGAAGCTTTCTTT	CASSQDPGGLTSTEAFF
.	TRBV18	TRBJ1-4	.	TGTGCCAGCTCACTTTTGAGGTCAACTAATGAAAAACTGTTTTTT	CASSLLRSTNEKLFF
.	TRBV30	TRBJ1-3	TRBD1	TGTGCCTGGAGGACAGGGAGCTCTGGAAACACCATATATTTT	CAWRTGSSGNTIYF
.	TRBV5-1	TRBJ1-2	.	TGCGCCAGCAGCTTGGATCTAGGGGATCGTATTTATGGCTACACCTTC	CASSLDLGDRIYGYTF
.	TRBV18	TRBJ2-7	.	TGTGCCAGCTCACCACCGGTCCGACAGGTGTCCTACGAGCAGTACTTC	CASSPPVRQVSYEQYF
.	TRBV3-1/TRBV3-2	TRBJ2-1	TRBD2	TGTGCCAGCAGAGATAGGACTAGCGGGAGGCCCCCAAATGAGCAGTTCTTC	CASRDRTSGRPPNEQFF
.	TRBV18	TRBJ1-5	.	TGTGCCAGCTCACCACCGGGACCCACGGGGGGTCCCCAGCCCCAGCATTTT	CASSPPGPTGGPQPQHF
.	TRBV10-3	TRBJ2-7	.	TGTGCCATCAGCCAACAACCGTCGGAGCAGTACTTC	CAISQQPSEQYF
.	TRBV24-1	TRBJ1-5	TRBD1	TGTGCCACCAGTCTAGGGGGCTGGAATCAGCCCCAGCATTTT	CATSLGGWNQPQHF